This T cell receptor beta chain was documented in a study of cytomegalovirus exposure and HLA in healthy donors. The study, taken as a whole, reports: Productive rates of about 87% or about 30% were seen for most TCR beta V segments in an earlier analysis. Researchers catalogued 150 or so TCR beta chains as cytomegalovirus-associated. A later analysis showed that HLA-associated TCR beta chains had undergone more clonal expansion than equally common others. It is likely that the observed cluster of highly shared sequence variants was a sequencing artifact.

The PCR contained 60 Vbeta and 13 Jbeta primers. Assay: immunoSEQ multiplex PCR; the TCRdb copy retains only in-frame clones and omits some. Seen here are 99,000 or so clones, roughly a tenth observed once, and the top ten hold 5.8%. Concerning this clone: What it recognizes is unknown.

Germline loops: CDR1 SGHRS, CDR2 YFSETQ. With V trimmed by 1 base and J by 4 bases, 10 bases remained unmatched. This CDR3 region has 16 residues. This sequence was found in a man aged 35-49 years in good health and CMV-seropositive. The rearrangement links TRBV5-1 to TRBJ2-5, with 7 bases that match TRBD2. Sequenced: PBMCs. The CDR3 DNA follows: TGCGCCAGCAGCTTGCGCCCAGCGGGAAACGTAGAGACCCAGTACTTC. As protein: CASSLRPAGNVETQYF.